One TCR beta chain is described in this entry. Processing of graft tissue released intraepithelial and lamina propria lymphocytes. The sample comes from a study of graft-versus-host responses after intestinal transplantation. Data came from immunoSEQ multiplex PCR; TCRdb stores just in-frame clones and leaves some out. The table includes fewer than 20,000 clones, around 79% detected once. The sample in question was ileum tissue, obtained roughly 460 days after intestinal transplant. The source is a human patient who received an intestinal transplant, so some T cells may come from the graft donor.

CDR3 residues: CATSSDRNYGYTF. For the CDR3, the DNA is TGTGCCACCAGCTCTGACAGAAACTATGGCTACACCTTC. The chain carries TRBV15 and TRBJ1-2; D might be TRBD1 (5 bases). This CDR3 contains 13 residues. The V end lost 5 bases, the J end lost 2 bases, and 9 bases lay between the germline ends. The germline V gene has CDR1 LNHNV and CDR2 YYDKDF (reference sequence).